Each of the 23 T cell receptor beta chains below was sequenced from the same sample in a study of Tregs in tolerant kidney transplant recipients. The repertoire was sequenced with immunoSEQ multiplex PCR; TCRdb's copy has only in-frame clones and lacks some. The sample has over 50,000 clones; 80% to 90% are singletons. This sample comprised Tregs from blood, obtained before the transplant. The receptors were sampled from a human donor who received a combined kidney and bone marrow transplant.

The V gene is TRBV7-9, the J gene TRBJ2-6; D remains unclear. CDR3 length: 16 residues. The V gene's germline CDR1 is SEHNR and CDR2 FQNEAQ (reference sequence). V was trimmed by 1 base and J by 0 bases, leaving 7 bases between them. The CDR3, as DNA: TGTGCCAGCAGCTTAGGGGCCCGCTCTGGGGCCAACGTCCTGACTTTC. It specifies CASSLGARSGANVLTF.

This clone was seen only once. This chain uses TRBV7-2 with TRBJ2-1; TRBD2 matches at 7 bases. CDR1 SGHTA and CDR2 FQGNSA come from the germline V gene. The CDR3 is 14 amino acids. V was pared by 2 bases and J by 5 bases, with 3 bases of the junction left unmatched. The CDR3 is CASSLFGGNNEQFF. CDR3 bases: TGTGCCAGCAGCTTATTCGGGGGGAACAATGAGCAGTTCTTC.

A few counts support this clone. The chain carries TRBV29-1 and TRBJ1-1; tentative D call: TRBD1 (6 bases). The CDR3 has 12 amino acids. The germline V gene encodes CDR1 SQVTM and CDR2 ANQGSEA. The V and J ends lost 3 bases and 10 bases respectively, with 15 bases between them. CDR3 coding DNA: TGCAGCGTTGAGGGGGCAGTTTGGGGAGCTTTCTTT. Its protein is CSVEGAVWGAFF.

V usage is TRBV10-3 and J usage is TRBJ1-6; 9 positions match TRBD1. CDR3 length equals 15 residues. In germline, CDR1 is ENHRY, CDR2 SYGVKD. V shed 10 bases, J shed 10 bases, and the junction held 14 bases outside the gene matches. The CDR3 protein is CATGTPGQGKSPLHF. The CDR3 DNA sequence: TGTGCCACGGGGACCCCGGGACAGGGAAAATCACCCCTCCACTTT.

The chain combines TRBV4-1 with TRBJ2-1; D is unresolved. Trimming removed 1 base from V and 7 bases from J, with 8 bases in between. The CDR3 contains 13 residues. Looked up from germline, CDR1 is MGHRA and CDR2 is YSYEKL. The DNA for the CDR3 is TGCGCCAGCAGCCAAGCCCATATGAATGAGCAGTTCTTC. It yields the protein CASSQAHMNEQFF.

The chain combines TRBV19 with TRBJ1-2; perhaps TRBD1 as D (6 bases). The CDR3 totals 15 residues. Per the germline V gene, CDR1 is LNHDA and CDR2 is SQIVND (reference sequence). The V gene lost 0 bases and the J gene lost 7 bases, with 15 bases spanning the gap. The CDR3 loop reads CASSIEGTKYRGYTF. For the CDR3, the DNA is TGTGCCAGTAGTATAGAAGGGACAAAATATCGTGGCTACACCTTC.

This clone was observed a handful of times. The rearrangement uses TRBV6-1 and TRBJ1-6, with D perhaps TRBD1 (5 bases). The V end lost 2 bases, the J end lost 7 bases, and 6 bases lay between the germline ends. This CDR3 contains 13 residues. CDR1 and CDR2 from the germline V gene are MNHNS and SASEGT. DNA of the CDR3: TGTGCCAGCAGTGAACACAGGAATTCACCCCTCCACTTT. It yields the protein CASSEHRNSPLHF.

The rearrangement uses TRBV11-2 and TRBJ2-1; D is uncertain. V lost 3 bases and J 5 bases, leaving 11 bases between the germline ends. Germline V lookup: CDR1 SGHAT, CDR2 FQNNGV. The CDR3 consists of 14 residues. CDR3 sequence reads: CASSFSVPNNEQFF. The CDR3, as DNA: TGTGCCAGCAGCTTCTCCGTCCCTAACAATGAGCAGTTCTTC.

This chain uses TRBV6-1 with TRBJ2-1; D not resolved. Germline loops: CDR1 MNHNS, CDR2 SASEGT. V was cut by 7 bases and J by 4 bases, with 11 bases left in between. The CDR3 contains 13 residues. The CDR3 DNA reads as TGTGCCAGCACCCCCGCTCAGTACAATGAGCAGTTCTTC. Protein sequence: CASTPAQYNEQFF.

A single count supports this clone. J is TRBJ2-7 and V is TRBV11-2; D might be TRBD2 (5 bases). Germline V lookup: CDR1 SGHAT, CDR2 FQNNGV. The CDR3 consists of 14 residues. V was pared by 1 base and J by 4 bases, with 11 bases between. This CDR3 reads CASSLGERRYEQYF. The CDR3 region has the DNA TGTGCCAGCAGCTTAGGTGAGCGGAGATACGAGCAGTACTTC.

The CDR3, as DNA: TGTGCCAGCAGCCGGGGAGATACGCAGTATTTT. It codes for CASSRGDTQYF. The rearrangement joins TRBV7-9 to TRBJ2-3; tentatively, D is TRBD2 (5 bases). Trimming left V 5 bases short and J 5 bases short, with 5 bases between. Per the germline V gene, CDR1 is SEHNR and CDR2 is FQNEAQ (reference sequence). The CDR3 has 11 residues.

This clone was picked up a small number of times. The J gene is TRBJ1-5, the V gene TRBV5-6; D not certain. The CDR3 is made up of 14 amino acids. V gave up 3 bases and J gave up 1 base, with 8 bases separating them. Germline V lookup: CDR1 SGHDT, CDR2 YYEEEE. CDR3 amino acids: CASSSRRSNQPQHF. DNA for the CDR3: TGTGCCAGCAGCTCCAGACGGAGCAATCAGCCCCAGCATTTT.

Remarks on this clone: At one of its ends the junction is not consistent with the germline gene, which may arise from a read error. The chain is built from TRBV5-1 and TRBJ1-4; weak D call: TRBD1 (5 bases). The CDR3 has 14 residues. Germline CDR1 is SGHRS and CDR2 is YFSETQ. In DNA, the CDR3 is TGCGCCAGCAGCGAAGGGACCTATAATGAAAAACTGGTTTTT. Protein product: CASSEGTYNEKLVF.

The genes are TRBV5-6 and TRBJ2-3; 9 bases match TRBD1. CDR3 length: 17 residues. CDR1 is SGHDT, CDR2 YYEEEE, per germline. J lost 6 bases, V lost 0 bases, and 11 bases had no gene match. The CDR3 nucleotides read TGTGCCAGCAGCTTGGTGACCCGACAGGGGGTAGGGGATACGCAGTATTTT. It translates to CASSLVTRQGVGDTQYF.

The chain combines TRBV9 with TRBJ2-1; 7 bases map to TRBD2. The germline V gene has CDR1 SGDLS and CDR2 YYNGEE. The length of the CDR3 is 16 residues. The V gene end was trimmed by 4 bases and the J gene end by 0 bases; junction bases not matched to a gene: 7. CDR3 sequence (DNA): TGTGCCAGCAGCACCGGGGGGACCCCCTCCTACAATGAGCAGTTCTTC. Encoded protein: CASSTGGTPSYNEQFF.

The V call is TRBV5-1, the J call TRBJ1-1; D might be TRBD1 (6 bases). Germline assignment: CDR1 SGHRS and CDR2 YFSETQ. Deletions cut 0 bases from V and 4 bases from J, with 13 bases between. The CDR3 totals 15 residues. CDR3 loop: CASSLDRGRGTEAFF. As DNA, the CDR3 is TGCGCCAGCAGCTTGGACCGGGGGCGGGGCACTGAAGCTTTCTTT.

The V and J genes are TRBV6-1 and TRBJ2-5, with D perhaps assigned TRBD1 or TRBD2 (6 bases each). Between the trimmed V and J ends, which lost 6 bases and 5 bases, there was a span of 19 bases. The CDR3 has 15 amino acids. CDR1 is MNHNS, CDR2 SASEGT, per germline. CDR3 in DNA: TGTGCCAGCAGAGCCTCGGGGGCCCCCTGGGAGACCCAGTACTTC. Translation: CASRASGAPWETQYF.

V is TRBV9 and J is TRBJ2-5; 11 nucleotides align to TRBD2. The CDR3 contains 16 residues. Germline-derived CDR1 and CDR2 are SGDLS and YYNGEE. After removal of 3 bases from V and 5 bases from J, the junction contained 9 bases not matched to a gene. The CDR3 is CASSALAGGSRETQYF. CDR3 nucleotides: TGTGCCAGCAGCGCGCTAGCGGGGGGCAGCAGGGAGACCCAGTACTTC.

The CDR3 is CASSLTGPLNTGELFF. In DNA, the CDR3 is TGCGCCAGCAGCCTGACAGGGCCCCTTAACACCGGGGAGCTGTTTTTT. The chain uses TRBV5-1 and TRBJ2-2; 7 bases agree with TRBD1. The J segment lost 2 bases and the V segment lost 4 bases, leaving 8 bases of the junction unmatched. Germline loops: CDR1 SGHRS, CDR2 YFSETQ. This CDR3 region has 16 residues. Variable domain in full (rest from reference TRBV5-1 and TRBJ2-2): KAGVTQTPRYLIKTRGQQVTLSCSPISGHRSVSWYQQTPGQGLQFLFEYFSETQRNKGNFPGRFSGRQFSNSRSEMNVSTLELGDSALYLCASSLTGPLNTGELFFGEGSRLTVL.

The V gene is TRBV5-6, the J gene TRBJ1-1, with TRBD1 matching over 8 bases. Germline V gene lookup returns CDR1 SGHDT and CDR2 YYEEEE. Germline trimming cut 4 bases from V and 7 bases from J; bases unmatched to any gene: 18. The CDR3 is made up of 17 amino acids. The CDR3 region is CASSVSGGAWPPFEAFF. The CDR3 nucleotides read TGTGCCAGCAGCGTTTCAGGGGGCGCTTGGCCACCCTTTGAAGCTTTCTTT.

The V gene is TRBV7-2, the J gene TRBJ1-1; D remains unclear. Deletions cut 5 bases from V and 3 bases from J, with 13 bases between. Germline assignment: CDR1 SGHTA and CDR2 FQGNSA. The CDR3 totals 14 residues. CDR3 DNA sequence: TGTGCCAGCAGCCTATTTCATGGGGACACTGAAGCTTTCTTT. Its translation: CASSLFHGDTEAFF. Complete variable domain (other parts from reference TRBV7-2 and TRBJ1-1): GAGVSQSPSNKVTEKGKDVELRCDPISGHTALYWYRQSLGQGLEFLIYFQGNSAPDKSGLPSDRFSAERTGGSVSTLTIQRTQQEDSAVYLCASSLFHGDTEAFFGQGTRLTVV.

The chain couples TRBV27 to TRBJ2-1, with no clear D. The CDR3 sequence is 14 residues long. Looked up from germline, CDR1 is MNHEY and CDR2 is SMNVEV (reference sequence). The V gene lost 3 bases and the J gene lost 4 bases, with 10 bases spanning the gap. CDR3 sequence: CASSLGLRYNEQFF. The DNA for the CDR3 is TGTGCCAGCAGTTTGGGGTTAAGATACAATGAGCAGTTCTTC.

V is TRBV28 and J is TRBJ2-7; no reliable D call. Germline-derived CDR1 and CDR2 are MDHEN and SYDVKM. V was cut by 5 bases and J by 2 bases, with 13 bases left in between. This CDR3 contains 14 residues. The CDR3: CASSPRAFPYEQYF. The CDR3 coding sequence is TGTGCCAGCAGTCCCCGGGCCTTCCCCTACGAGCAGTACTTC.